The 10 T cell receptor beta chains below all came from one sample that was sequenced in a study of blood T cell repertoires in COVID-19. Sequenced by immunoSEQ multiplex PCR; TCRdb stores in-frame clones only, minus some. The sample yields some 56,000 clones, 81% seen once. Sequencing was carried out using peripheral blood. Receptor source: an elderly woman with active or convalescent COVID-19.

The rearrangement joins TRBV10-3 to TRBJ1-2; no clear D gene. The CDR3 contains 13 residues. Germline-derived CDR1 and CDR2 are ENHRY and SYGVKD. Trimming took off 3 bases at V and 0 bases at J, with 5 bases between the two ends. The CDR3 DNA reads as TGTGCCATCAGTGATGCGACTAACTATGGCTACACCTTC. It yields the protein CAISDATNYGYTF.

The V and J genes are TRBV5-1 and TRBJ2-1, with 7 bases matching TRBD1. V shed 1 base and J 8 bases; nucleotides not matched to a gene: 0. The CDR3 is made up of 12 amino acids. The germline gives CDR1 SGHRS, CDR2 YFSETQ. The CDR3 loop reads CASSLTGDEQFF. The CDR3 coding sequence is TGCGCCAGCAGCTTGACAGGGGATGAGCAGTTCTTC.

The chain is built from TRBV7-9 and TRBJ1-1; no clear D. The CDR3 extends over 11 amino acids. V dropped 3 bases and J dropped 10 bases, with 9 bases sitting between them. Germline CDR1 reads SEHNR; CDR2 reads FQNEAQ (reference sequence). CDR3 nucleotide sequence: TGTGCCAGCAGCTTGGCCAGCGGAGCTTTCTTT. Translated: CASSLASGAFF.

The CDR3, as DNA: TGTGCCAGCAGCTTAACCCCGTTGGTTGGGACAGGGGCTACATTTCTCCACTTT. It codes for CASSLTPLVGTGATFLHF. The chain carries TRBV7-2 and TRBJ1-6; 10 bases line up with TRBD1. V lost 2 bases to trimming and J lost 16 bases; unmatched junction nucleotides: 20. The CDR3 covers 18 residues. Germline assignment: CDR1 SGHTA and CDR2 FQGNSA.

This clone was seen repeatedly, ten times or more. The sample holds other DNA sequences that translate to the same CDR3. The chain uses TRBV7-2 and TRBJ2-7; 8 bases align to TRBD2. Germline V lookup: CDR1 SGHTA, CDR2 FQGNSA. The trim removed 1 base at V and 2 bases at J, leaving 1 base unmatched. The CDR3 totals 14 residues. The CDR3 here is CASSLVLAAYEQYF. CDR3 in DNA: TGTGCCAGCAGCTTAGTACTAGCGGCCTACGAGCAGTACTTC.

The chain employs TRBV28 and TRBJ1-1, with TRBD1 identical over 8 bases. The germline V gene has CDR1 MDHEN and CDR2 SYDVKM. J was trimmed by 1 base and V by 7 bases; bases with no gene match: 8. CDR3 size: 15 residues. CDR3 residues: CASTPLDRENTEAFF. The DNA for the CDR3 is TGTGCCAGCACCCCCTTGGACAGGGAGAACACTGAAGCTTTCTTT.

The chain combines TRBV29-1 with TRBJ1-2; TRBD1 agrees at 9 bases. Germline CDR1 and CDR2: SQVTM and ANQGSEA. The J segment lost 7 bases and the V segment lost 7 bases, leaving 16 bases of the junction unmatched. CDR3 length equals 15 residues. The CDR3 here is CSAIGTGTGFFGYTF. The CDR3 DNA sequence: TGCAGCGCCATTGGAACCGGGACAGGGTTTTTTGGCTACACCTTC.

J is TRBJ2-5 and V is TRBV7-2, with a tentative D call TRBD1 (5 bases). CDR1 SGHTA and CDR2 FQGNSA come from the germline V gene. This CDR3 has 15 amino acids. V was shortened by 0 bases and J by 5 bases, with 13 bases between the two germline ends. The CDR3 coding sequence is TGTGCCAGCAGCTTAGCCGCAGGGATTTTGGAGACCCAGTACTTC. It encodes CASSLAAGILETQYF.

J is TRBJ1-1 and V is TRBV9; unclear D gene. The CDR3 is made up of 14 amino acids. The V end was cut by 3 bases, the J end by 4 bases, with 13 bases between. Germline lookup yields CDR1 SGDLS and CDR2 YYNGEE. The CDR3 DNA reads TGTGCCAGCAGCGCCCACGGGGAACCCACTGAAGCTTTCTTT. Encoded protein: CASSAHGEPTEAFF.

The V gene is TRBV6-6, the J gene TRBJ1-4; the match to TRBD1 covers 9 bases. The trim removed 5 bases at V and 3 bases at J, leaving 10 bases unmatched. The length of the CDR3 is 17 residues. CDR1 and CDR2 (germline): MNHNY, SVGAGI (reference sequence). The chain's CDR3 is CASSRPPGQGPNEKLFF. CDR3 DNA sequence: TGTGCCAGCAGTCGCCCCCCGGGACAGGGACCTAATGAAAAACTGTTTTTT.